This T cell receptor beta chain was sequenced in a study of OX40 agonist ivuxolimab in advanced cancers. Study information: Participants, approximately 83% male, averaged roughly 60 years of age, ranging from about 20 to 79.

The table lists this clone with a few counts. The table came from immunoSEQ multiplex PCR; TCRdb's copy has only in-frame clones and leaves some out. The table includes about 76,000 clones, approximately 86% detected once. CDR1 is MNHEY, CDR2 SVGAGI, per germline. The CDR3 extends over 15 amino acids. Germline trimming cut 0 bases from V and 8 bases from J; bases unmatched to any gene: 4. With autoimmune disease history or systemic immunosuppression, patients were excluded. Researchers took blood at baseline, on cycle 4 day 1, and on cycle 7 day 1. The TCR sequence derives from an adult with an advanced solid tumor such as melanoma, head and neck, liver or kidney cancer. The rearrangement links TRBV6-5 to TRBJ1-6, with 7 bases that match TRBD1. The material was CD4+ or CD8+ T cells sorted from blood, obtained in a trial of the OX40 agonist ivuxolimab. The CDR3 bases are TGTGCCAGCAGTTACTCGACAGGGTTTGATTCACCCCTCCACTTT. This translates into CASSYSTGFDSPLHF.